These 19 T cell receptor beta chains share one sample of origin, sequenced in a study of blood T cell repertoires in COVID-19. Profiled with immunoSEQ multiplex PCR; TCRdb holds only in-frame clones, not every one. The sample has 240,000 or so clones; approximately 78% are singletons. Sequencing was done on a sample of peripheral blood. The source of these receptors is a woman aged 60-75 years with active or convalescent COVID-19.

The chain carries TRBV27 and TRBJ1-6, with D unresolved. The ends were cut back, 6 bases at V and 6 bases at J, with 9 bases in the middle. The CDR3 runs to 13 residues. The germline CDR1 and CDR2 sequences are MNHEY and SMNVEV (reference sequence). CDR3 nucleotides: TGTGCCAGCAGCCGGGAGACTAATTCACCCCTCCACTTT. This codes for CASSRETNSPLHF.

The rearrangement links TRBV13 to TRBJ2-1; D not certain. Germline values: CDR1 PRHDT, CDR2 FYEKMQ (reference sequence). The CDR3 runs to 14 residues. Trimming removed 3 bases at V and 13 bases at J, with 19 bases between. CDR3 in DNA: TGTGCCAGCAGCTTGTCCCGGGTCCAATTGAGTCAGTTCTTC. Its protein product is CASSLSRVQLSQFF.

The chain couples TRBV18 to TRBJ2-5; the D gene is possibly TRBD2 (5 bases). V dropped 3 bases and J dropped 5 bases, with 10 bases sitting between them. Germline V gene lookup returns CDR1 KGHSH and CDR2 LQKENI. The CDR3 is 13 amino acids. CDR3 region: CASSPTEAETQYF. The CDR3 region has the DNA TGTGCCAGCTCACCCACGGAGGCGGAGACCCAGTACTTC. The whole variable domain, filled in from reference TRBV18 and TRBJ2-5, reads NAGVMQNPRHLVRRRGQEARLRCSPMKGHSHVYWYRQLPEEGLKFMVYLQKENIIDESGMPKERFSAEFPKEGPSILRIQQVVRGDSAAYFCASSPTEAETQYFGPGTRLLVL.

The V gene is TRBV12-3 or TRBV12-4, the J gene TRBJ2-2; a weak D match, TRBD2 (5 bases). V gave up 7 bases and J gave up 8 bases, with 14 bases separating them. The CDR3 extends over 13 amino acids. CDR3 protein: CASTRLGEGELFF. The CDR3, as DNA: TGTGCCAGCACCCGACTTGGGGAGGGGGAGCTGTTTTTT.

This sequence joins TRBV20-1 and TRBJ2-3; 7 bases line up with TRBD1. This CDR3 is 14 amino acids long. Trimming took 3 bases from V and 0 from J; bases not matched to a gene: 3. The germline V gene has CDR1 DFQATT and CDR2 SNEGSKA (reference sequence). The CDR3: CSASGQESTDTQYF. The CDR3 nucleotides read TGCAGTGCTAGTGGACAGGAGAGCACAGATACGCAGTATTTT.

The CDR3 protein is CASSWAGGQGAHGYTF. CDR3 nucleotides: TGTGCCAGCAGCTGGGCGGGGGGACAGGGGGCGCACGGCTACACCTTC. The gene calls are TRBV7-9 and TRBJ1-2, with TRBD1 identical over 12 bases. This CDR3 is built from 16 residues. V shed 4 bases, J shed 8 bases, and the junction held 11 bases outside the gene matches. Germline CDR1 and CDR2: SEHNR and FQNEAQ (reference sequence).

This chain joins TRBV2 and TRBJ1-2; TRBD1 might be the D (5 bases). This CDR3 spans 13 amino acids. V dropped 4 bases and J dropped 3 bases, with 9 bases sitting between them. CDR1 and CDR2 (germline): SNHLY, FYNNEI. The CDR3 sequence: CASSVGGDYGYTF. The CDR3 nucleotides read TGTGCCAGCAGTGTCGGAGGGGACTATGGCTACACCTTC.

This chain uses TRBV2 with TRBJ1-5; D gene ambiguous. The CDR3 loop spans 18 amino acids. The V and J ends lost 2 bases and 3 bases respectively, with 20 bases between them. Germline assignment: CDR1 SNHLY and CDR2 FYNNEI. The DNA for the CDR3 is TGTGCCAGCAGTGAAAGGGAGGGCAGGATACTTCTCAATCAGCCCCAGCATTTT. It is translated as CASSEREGRILLNQPQHF.

J is TRBJ1-2 and V is TRBV10-3, with 8 bases aligning to TRBD1. CDR1 is ENHRY, CDR2 SYGVKD, per germline. The CDR3 sequence is 16 residues long. V shed 0 bases, J shed 4 bases, and the junction held 7 bases outside the gene matches. DNA of the CDR3: TGTGCCATCAGTGAGTCGGTTGCACAGGGGGGCTATGGCTACACCTTC. This sequence encodes CAISESVAQGGYGYTF.

The chain employs TRBV6-5 and TRBJ1-6; 7 nucleotides line up with TRBD1. CDR1 is MNHEY and CDR2 is SVGAGI in the germline V gene. The CDR3 contains 13 residues. The V and J ends lost 2 bases and 10 bases, in that order; junction bases with no gene match: 2. CDR3 amino acids: CASSYTGVSPLHF. Written as DNA, the CDR3 is TGTGCCAGCAGTTACACAGGGGTATCACCCCTCCACTTT.

The DNA of the CDR3 is TGTGCCAGGGGGAGCAGTCCGGATGAGCAGTTCTTC. Translated, it gives CARGSSPDEQFF. This chain joins TRBV2 and TRBJ2-1; possibly TRBD2 for D (5 bases). The germline V gene encodes CDR1 SNHLY and CDR2 FYNNEI. Trimming shortened V by 9 bases and J by 8 bases, and 14 bases separated the two germline ends. CDR3 size: 12 residues.

V usage is TRBV12-5 and J usage is TRBJ1-5; TRBD1 might be the D (6 bases). In germline, CDR1 is LGHNT, CDR2 FRNRAP. The CDR3 has 13 residues. V was shortened by 6 bases and J by 7 bases, with 13 bases between the two germline ends. The CDR3 is CASGSDSLQPQHF. The CDR3, as DNA: TGTGCTAGTGGCTCGGACAGCCTACAGCCCCAGCATTTT.

V and J are TRBV10-3 and TRBJ2-1, with D maybe TRBD2 (5 bases). Germline V gives CDR1 ENHRY, CDR2 SYGVKD. The length of the CDR3 is 12 residues. V lost 0 bases, J lost 8 bases, and 5 bases lay in between. This CDR3 reads CAISESRDEQFF. CDR3 in DNA: TGTGCCATCAGTGAGTCGAGGGATGAGCAGTTCTTC.

Worth noting for this clone: Other DNA variants within this sample encode the same CDR3. The chain is built from TRBV6-5 and TRBJ1-2; perhaps TRBD1 as D (5 bases). The CDR3 consists of 13 residues. Per germline, CDR1 MNHEY and CDR2 SVGAGI. The ends were cut back, 6 bases at V and 4 bases at J, with 12 bases in the middle. DNA for the CDR3: TGTGCCAGCAGACGGGGGGGAGGCTATGGCTACACCTTC. Translation: CASRRGGGYGYTF.

This chain joins TRBV5-5 and TRBJ1-2, with TRBD1 matching 9 bases. J gave up 5 bases and V 4 bases, and 6 bases lay outside the gene matches. Germline V gene sequence: CDR1 SGHKS, CDR2 YYEKEE (reference sequence). The CDR3 loop spans 14 amino acids. The CDR3 coding sequence is TGTGCCAGCAGCCCGTGGGACAGGGTTTATGGCTACACCTTC. Translating it yields CASSPWDRVYGYTF.

CDR3 in amino acids: CASSLHARGAYNEQFF. The CDR3 DNA is TGTGCCAGCAGCCTCCATGCGCGGGGGGCTTACAATGAGCAGTTCTTC. This chain joins TRBV9 and TRBJ2-1; 8 bases agree with TRBD2. The CDR3 length is 16 residues. J was trimmed by 4 bases and V by 4 bases; bases with no gene match: 10. Per the germline V gene, CDR1 is SGDLS and CDR2 is YYNGEE.

This clone was seen once. The chain carries TRBV3-1 (or the pseudogene TRBV3-2) and TRBJ2-7; TRBD1 might be the D (6 bases). Trimming took off 0 bases at V and 4 bases at J, with 7 bases between the two ends. CDR3 length: 13 residues. Germline-derived CDR1 and CDR2 are LGHDT and YNNKEL (reference sequence). CDR3 nucleotide sequence: TGTGCCAGCAGCCAAGAAAGGGGGTACGAGCAGTACTTC. It specifies CASSQERGYEQYF.

This chain joins TRBV9 and TRBJ2-1, with TRBD1 as a possible D gene (6 bases). Trimming pared 4 bases from V and 5 bases from J, leaving 16 bases between. This CDR3 has 15 residues. Germline V gives CDR1 SGDLS, CDR2 YYNGEE. Written as DNA, the CDR3 is TGTGCCAGCAGCCCAGGGGTGGAACCCAACAATGAGCAGTTCTTC. This encodes CASSPGVEPNNEQFF.

This clone was counted a few times. CDR3 loop: CASRLEGMNTEAFF. The CDR3 bases are TGTGCCAGCAGATTAGAGGGCATGAACACTGAAGCTTTCTTT. The chain links TRBV27 to TRBJ1-1, with D unresolved. This CDR3 region has 14 residues. The V gene lost 6 bases and the J gene lost 0 bases, with 11 bases spanning the gap. Germline V gene sequence: CDR1 MNHEY, CDR2 SMNVEV (reference sequence).